Below, one T cell receptor (beta chain) is given with its context. The source of the sample is a study of blood T cell repertoires in COVID-19. For the study at large: The United States, Italy and Spain were the sources of the acute and convalescent COVID-19 samples. T cells, B-cell-depleted T cells, or PBMCs provided the cDNA or gDNA that served as material.

As processed by the authors: Reference gene primers were amplified, and this amplification served to estimate nucleated cell counts. The table came from immunoSEQ multiplex PCR; TCRdb's copy has only in-frame clones and leaves some out. The V and J calls and clone size are taken from that table; D and trimming were inferred from the DNA. The table shows 150,000 to 200,000 clones, with around nine tenths occurring only once. The CDR3 totals 13 residues. Germline trimming cut 6 bases from V and 5 bases from J; bases unmatched to any gene: 4. CDR1 and CDR2 (germline): SEHNR, FQNEAQ (reference sequence).

The specimen sequenced was peripheral blood. The clonotype originates from a young woman who had recovered from COVID-19. The chain links TRBV7-9 to TRBJ2-1; 7 positions match TRBD2. The CDR3 loop is CASSVAGDNEQFF. CDR3 in DNA: TGTGCCAGCAGTGTAGCGGGCGACAATGAGCAGTTCTTC.